Below are 13 T cell receptor beta chains sequenced from a single sample in a study of Graves' ophthalmopathy and Graves' hyperthyroidism. The study amplified TCR beta CDR3 regions using RNA transcripts. First-round RT-PCR with HTBI primers preceded a second-round multiplex PCR. Each CDR3 protein is one row after TCRdb ran MiXCR on the multiplex PCR reads. The sample shows some 210,000 distinct CDR3 sequences, 29% of them seen only once. Sequencing was carried out using peripheral blood. These receptors were collected from a man aged 50-59 years with Graves' ophthalmopathy.

In its sample, this clonotype was seen many times. This sequence joins TRBV6-2 or TRBV6-3 and TRBJ1-6; D gene uncertain. Germline loops: CDR1 MNHEY, CDR2 SVGEGT. The V and J ends lost 0 bases and 10 bases respectively, with 13 bases between them. This CDR3 contains 15 residues. CDR3 loop: CASSYSTPTRSPLHF. The CDR3 bases are TGTGCCAGCAGTTACTCGACCCCGACTCGGTCACCCCTCCACTTT.

This clonotype was observed at least ten times. In nucleotides, the CDR3 is TGTGCCAGCAGTCCAGGGGGCACGCCGAACACTGAAGCTTTCTTT. Protein sequence: CASSPGGTPNTEAFF. The J gene is TRBJ1-1, the V gene TRBV6-2 or TRBV6-3, with TRBD1 identical over 8 bases. V dropped 5 bases and J dropped 1; count of bases not matched to a gene: 6. The CDR3 sequence is 15 residues long. Germline CDR1 and CDR2: MNHEY and SVGEGT.

The chain recombines TRBV6-1 with TRBJ2-7; D remains ambiguous. V lost 8 bases, J lost 0 bases, and 14 bases lay in between. The CDR3 sequence is 14 residues long. Germline CDR1 and CDR2: MNHNS and SASEGT. As DNA, the CDR3 is TGTGCCAGCTCGGCTACCCAGAGCTCCTACGAGCAGTACTTC. Amino acid sequence: CASSATQSSYEQYF.

The rearrangement uses TRBV24-1 and TRBJ1-2; D not certain. The ends were cut back, 3 bases at V and 3 bases at J, with 4 bases in the middle. The germline gives CDR1 KGHDR, CDR2 SFDVKD. CDR3 length: 12 residues. This chain's CDR3 is CATSDGYYGYTF. The CDR3 nucleotides read TGTGCCACCAGTGATGGCTACTATGGCTACACCTTC.

The gene calls are TRBV6-5 and TRBJ2-7; no firm D call. The CDR3 extends over 13 amino acids. The V and J ends lost 0 bases and 9 bases respectively, with 12 bases between them. The germline CDR1 and CDR2 sequences are MNHEY and SVGAGI. CDR3 coding DNA: TGTGCCAGCAGTTACTCGAGTTTTGGAATGCAGTACTTC. This sequence encodes CASSYSSFGMQYF.

This clonotype was counted ten times or more. The V call is TRBV5-1, the J call TRBJ2-7, with D uncertain. Germline CDR1 reads SGHRS; CDR2 reads YFSETQ. This CDR3 region has 15 residues. Between the trimmed V and J ends, which lost 4 bases and 0 bases, there was a span of 14 bases. CDR3 sequence: CASSLLAQSSYEQYF. The DNA for the CDR3 is TGCGCCAGCAGCCTGCTCGCGCAGAGCTCCTACGAGCAGTACTTC.

Ten or more counts support this clonotype. This may arise from a read error, as a much more abundant clone is one base away. The chain employs TRBV6-1 and TRBJ2-7, with D hard to call. Germline CDR1 and CDR2: MNHNS and SASEGT. This CDR3 region has 15 residues. CDR3 DNA sequence: TGTGCCAGCAGTGATCGCTGGCGGAGCTCCTGCGAGCAGTACTTC. This encodes CASSDRWRSSCEQYF.

This sequence joins TRBV6-1 and TRBJ1-1, with 7 bases fitting TRBD1. Germline assignment: CDR1 MNHNS and CDR2 SASEGT. The CDR3 is 14 amino acids. V shed 10 bases, J shed 0 bases, and the junction held 8 bases outside the gene matches. For the CDR3, the DNA is TGTGCCATCTCTGAACAGGGGCTGAACACTGAAGCTTTCTTT. Translating it yields CAISEQGLNTEAFF.

This clonotype was seen ten or more times. V is TRBV5-1 and J is TRBJ1-1; D is uncertain. With 0 bases removed from V and 7 bases from J, the gap between germline ends came to 7 bases. CDR1 is SGHRS and CDR2 is YFSETQ in the germline V gene. The CDR3 length is 12 residues. The CDR3 here is CASSLESNEAFF. CDR3 DNA: TGCGCCAGCAGCTTGGAGAGCAATGAAGCTTTCTTT.

Ten or more counts support this clonotype. This rearrangement joins TRBV28 to TRBJ1-1; TRBD1 agrees at 7 bases. Trimming took 4 bases from V and 0 from J; bases not matched to a gene: 8. CDR3 length: 16 amino acids. Germline V lookup: CDR1 MDHEN, CDR2 SYDVKM. This CDR3 is CASSSPFDRVNTEAFF. The CDR3 region has the DNA TGTGCCAGCAGTTCCCCATTTGACAGGGTGAACACTGAAGCTTTCTTT.

The sample holds many counts of this clonotype. The rearrangement joins TRBV30 to TRBJ2-7; tentatively, D is TRBD1 (5 bases). The CDR3 is 13 amino acids. Germline CDR1 and CDR2: GTSNPN and SVGIG (reference sequence). V was clipped by 1 base and J by 3 bases, with 10 bases between them. This chain's CDR3 is CAWSADSRYEQYF. CDR3 DNA sequence: TGTGCCTGGAGTGCCGACAGTCGCTACGAGCAGTACTTC.

This clonotype has a count of ten or more. The genes are TRBV25-1 and TRBJ2-7; TRBD1 might be the D (6 bases). The CDR3 loop spans 14 amino acids. Germline CDR1 is MGHDK and CDR2 is SYGVNS. Trimming removed 4 bases at V and 5 bases at J, with 15 bases between. The CDR3 loop is CASSGGPNPHEQYF. Here the CDR3 DNA reads TGTGCCAGCAGTGGGGGGCCCAACCCTCACGAGCAGTACTTC.

The rearrangement uses TRBV6-5 and TRBJ1-6; D gene unclear. Germline V gene sequence: CDR1 MNHEY, CDR2 SVGAGI. The CDR3 is 15 residues long. V lost 5 bases to trimming and J lost 4 bases, with 12 bases between them. DNA of the CDR3: TGTGCCAGCAGTACTCGGACCGGATATAATTCACCCCTCCACTTT. This translates into CASSTRTGYNSPLHF.